One sample yielded the 30 T cell receptor beta chains listed below, sequenced in a study of cytomegalovirus exposure and HLA in healthy donors (dated by TCRdb to the late 2010s). Library generation was performed with the immunoSEQ multiplex PCR assay. A mixture of 60 forward primers for TCR Vbeta segments and 13 reverse primers for TCR Jbeta segments was used in the multiplex PCR. TCRdb holds this immuneACCESS table with in-frame rearrangements only. Some clones are missing; in checked studies, unresolved V genes explain under half, and the rest has no known cause. The sample table holds hundreds of thousands of clones, of which under 80% were seen once. The ten largest clones add up to about 2.1% of the sample. Sequencing was done on a sample of PBMCs. The receptors shown here come from a female donor in good health and CMV-seronegative.

A few counts support this clone. The V and J genes are TRBV5-5 and TRBJ2-7; possible D gene TRBD2, 6 bases. The CDR3 spans 15 residues. Trimming stripped 0 bases from V and 2 bases from J, with 12 bases between. Germline V gives CDR1 SGHKS, CDR2 YYEKEE (reference sequence). The CDR3 region has the DNA TGTGCCAGCAGCTTGGAAGGTAGCGGCACCTACGAGCAGTACTTC. Its protein is CASSLEGSGTYEQYF. Full variable domain (missing parts from reference TRBV5-5 and TRBJ2-7): DAGVTQSPTHLIKTRGQQVTLRCSPISGHKSVSWYQQVLGQGPQFIFQYYEKEERGRGNFPDRFSARQFPNYSSELNVNALLLGDSALYLCASSLEGSGTYEQYFGPGTRLTVT.

The sample holds a few counts of this clone. The chain is built from TRBV5-1 and TRBJ2-7, with 9 bases aligning to TRBD1. Germline V CDR1 and CDR2: SGHRS, YFSETQ. This CDR3 is 13 amino acids long. V lost 2 bases, J lost 5 bases, and 2 bases stayed unmatched. This CDR3 reads CASSLQGADEQYF. DNA for the CDR3: TGCGCCAGCAGCTTACAGGGGGCGGACGAGCAGTACTTC.

In this sample, this clone turned up a few times. The chain combines TRBV7-9 with TRBJ2-5; 12 nucleotides agree with TRBD2. The J call is uncertain, as TRBJ2-7 better fits the DNA end. Germline assignment: CDR1 SEHNR and CDR2 FQNEAQ (reference sequence). CDR3 length: 15 amino acids. This CDR3 is CASSSGLAGISEQYF. CDR3 nucleotide sequence: TGTGCCAGCAGCTCCGGACTAGCGGGGATTAGCGAGCAGTACTTC.

The rearrangement uses TRBV27 and TRBJ2-1, with a tentative D call TRBD1 (5 bases). V dropped 8 bases and J dropped 2 bases, with 13 bases sitting between them. This CDR3 is built from 14 residues. Looked up from germline, CDR1 is MNHEY and CDR2 is SMNVEV (reference sequence). The CDR3 sequence is CASLLGQAYNEQFF. CDR3 DNA: TGTGCCAGCCTCTTGGGGCAGGCCTACAATGAGCAGTTCTTC.

This chain joins TRBV12-5 and TRBJ1-4; weak D call: TRBD1 (5 bases). V was trimmed by 3 bases and J by 4 bases, leaving 12 bases between them. Germline V gives CDR1 LGHNT, CDR2 FRNRAP. This CDR3 region has 15 residues. The CDR3 DNA reads as TGTGCTAGTGGTTTCCTAGGGGCCTATAATGAAAAACTGTTTTTT. Translation: CASGFLGAYNEKLFF.

This chain links TRBV4-1 with TRBJ2-7, with 7 bases identical to TRBD1. Trimming removed 1 base from V and 3 bases from J; junction bases left unmatched: 18. This CDR3 contains 19 residues. CDR1 and CDR2 (germline): MGHRA, YSYEKL. The chain's CDR3 is CASSQVLPKDRKENYEQYF. CDR3 nucleotides: TGCGCCAGCAGCCAAGTTCTTCCTAAGGACAGGAAAGAAAACTACGAGCAGTACTTC.

The gene calls are TRBV6-6 and TRBJ1-2; no clear D. The V gene's germline CDR1 is MNHNY and CDR2 SVGAGI (reference sequence). This CDR3 has 15 residues. The V and J ends lost 4 bases and 0 bases respectively, with 12 bases between them. The CDR3 DNA is TGTGCCAGCAGTTCCACCCCCGGGTCTAACTATGGCTACACCTTC. Translation gives CASSSTPGSNYGYTF.

This clone was picked up one time. The CDR3 nucleotides read TGTGCCAGCAGTTTAACGGGAATTGAGCAGTTCTTC. Amino acid sequence: CASSLTGIEQFF. The J gene is TRBJ2-1, the V gene TRBV27; weak D call: TRBD2 (5 bases). The CDR3 runs to 12 residues. Trimming took off 2 bases at V and 9 bases at J, with 8 bases between the two ends. Germline values: CDR1 MNHEY, CDR2 SMNVEV (reference sequence).

The chain links TRBV2 to TRBJ2-1; tentative D call: TRBD2 (6 bases). CDR1 and CDR2 from the germline V gene are SNHLY and FYNNEI. The length of the CDR3 is 15 residues. The V end was cut by 3 bases, the J end by 1 base, with 10 bases between. The CDR3 region is CASSEEGGSYNEQFF. The CDR3 region has the DNA TGTGCCAGCAGTGAGGAGGGCGGATCCTACAATGAGCAGTTCTTC.

The chain uses TRBV14 and TRBJ2-5, with D possibly TRBD2 on 5 matching bases. This CDR3 is 17 amino acids long. The germline gives CDR1 SGHDN, CDR2 FVKESK. The germline V and J ends were trimmed by 4 bases and 2 bases, with 20 bases remaining between them. CDR3 sequence: CASSRPPRAARQETQYF. The CDR3 coding sequence is TGTGCCAGCAGCCGACCCCCGAGGGCGGCTAGACAAGAGACCCAGTACTTC.

The chain carries TRBV29-1 and TRBJ2-2; D possibly corresponds to TRBD1 (5 bases). The germline V and J ends were trimmed by 6 bases and 1 base, with 12 bases remaining between them. This CDR3 has 14 amino acids. Germline V CDR1 and CDR2: SQVTM, ANQGSEA. CDR3 DNA sequence: TGCAGCGTAGAGCCTAGGGGGAACACCGGGGAGCTGTTTTTT. Residues: CSVEPRGNTGELFF.

V usage is TRBV4-1 and J usage is TRBJ2-3; TRBD1 matches at 10 bases. The J segment lost 2 bases and the V segment lost 5 bases, leaving 7 bases of the junction unmatched. CDR1 MGHRA and CDR2 YSYEKL come from the germline V gene. This CDR3 is built from 16 residues. The CDR3 sequence: CASSLDGTGVTDTQYF. For the CDR3, the DNA is TGCGCCAGCAGCTTAGATGGGACAGGGGTCACAGATACGCAGTATTTT.

The rearrangement uses TRBV7-8 and TRBJ2-6, with TRBD1 identical over 12 bases. CDR1 and CDR2 from the germline V gene are SGHVS and FQNEAQ. The CDR3 covers 17 residues. V trimming: 5 bases; J trimming: 4 bases; junction bases outside the gene matches: 6. The CDR3 protein is CASSTGQGAIGANVLTF. The CDR3 DNA sequence: TGTGCCAGCAGCACGGGACAGGGGGCGATAGGGGCCAACGTCCTGACTTTC.

V is TRBV10-3 and J is TRBJ2-7, with a tentative D call TRBD1 (7 bases). Germline V lookup: CDR1 ENHRY, CDR2 SYGVKD. This CDR3 region has 20 residues. V lost 2 bases and J lost 3, with 29 bases in between. The DNA for the CDR3 is TGTGCCATCAGTGAGGCGCCTGGACGCGGAAGGACAGGAGGGTTCTACGAGCAGTACTTC. The encoded protein is CAISEAPGRGRTGGFYEQYF.

This chain joins TRBV5-6 and TRBJ2-3, with TRBD2 as a possible D gene (5 bases). Germline values: CDR1 SGHDT, CDR2 YYEEEE. V shed 4 bases and J shed 3 bases, with 15 bases lying between them. The CDR3 sequence is 15 residues long. CDR3 residues: CASSRDTRGTDTQYF. CDR3 coding DNA: TGTGCCAGCAGCAGAGATACTAGAGGAACAGATACGCAGTATTTT.

This chain uses TRBV5-4 with TRBJ2-1; 8 bases are a match to TRBD2. Germline CDR1 and CDR2: SGHNT and YYREEE (reference sequence). The CDR3 has 16 amino acids. V lost 3 bases and J lost 6; bases outside the gene matches: 11. The chain's CDR3 is CASSSTRGAGVNEQFF. DNA of the CDR3: TGTGCCAGCAGCTCTACCAGGGGAGCGGGAGTCAATGAGCAGTTCTTC.

J is TRBJ2-3 and V is TRBV10-1, with 9 bases matching TRBD2. V shed 3 bases, J shed 5 bases, and the junction held 3 bases outside the gene matches. Looked up from germline, CDR1 is WNHNN and CDR2 is SYGVQD (reference sequence). CDR3 length: 14 residues. Here the CDR3 reads CASSDSSGRDTQYF. The CDR3 DNA reads as TGCGCCAGCAGTGATAGTAGCGGGAGAGATACGCAGTATTTT.

The V call is TRBV10-2, the J call TRBJ2-3, with 8 bases matching TRBD2. The trim removed 4 bases at V and 2 bases at J, leaving 2 bases unmatched. The germline V gene has CDR1 WSHSY and CDR2 SAAADI. The CDR3 length is 14 residues. The chain's CDR3 is CASSVGRVTDTQYF. The CDR3 nucleotides are TGCGCCAGCAGTGTCGGGAGGGTCACAGATACGCAGTATTTT.

This clone was recorded a few times. V gene TRBV9 combines with J gene TRBJ2-7; 7 bases are a match to TRBD1. The CDR3 loop spans 14 amino acids. V was clipped by 4 bases and J by 6 bases; unmatched bases: 10. CDR1 SGDLS and CDR2 YYNGEE come from the germline V gene. The DNA of the CDR3 is TGTGCCAGCAGCACCCGTGGACAGGCTGGCGAGCAGTACTTC. Translating gives CASSTRGQAGEQYF.

This chain connects TRBV27 to TRBJ2-1, with TRBD1 matching over 10 bases. V shed 6 bases, J shed 9 bases, and the junction held 8 bases outside the gene matches. CDR1 MNHEY and CDR2 SMNVEV come from the germline V gene (reference sequence). The CDR3 spans 14 residues. The CDR3 coding sequence is TGTGCCAGCAGGGGACAGGGGTCAACCTCTGAGCAGTTCTTC. As protein: CASRGQGSTSEQFF.

The CDR3 is CASVEPTGRNSPLHF. DNA for the CDR3: TGTGCCAGCGTCGAGCCGACAGGGCGTAATTCACCCCTCCACTTT. The chain has TRBV7-2 and TRBJ1-6, with 7 bases fitting TRBD1. This CDR3 contains 15 residues. Germline trimming cut 8 bases from V and 6 bases from J; bases unmatched to any gene: 10. CDR1 is SGHTA and CDR2 is FQGNSA in the germline V gene.

This clone was seen a few times. The chain uses TRBV4-1 and TRBJ1-4, with 8 bases lining up with TRBD1. V dropped 1 base and J dropped 5; count of bases not matched to a gene: 3. Germline CDR1 reads MGHRA; CDR2 reads YSYEKL. The CDR3 spans 15 residues. Here the CDR3 DNA reads TGCGCCAGCAGCCAAGGAGACAGGGGAAATGAAAAACTGTTTTTT. This gives the protein CASSQGDRGNEKLFF.

V usage is TRBV27 and J usage is TRBJ2-7; TRBD2 agrees at 9 bases. There are 15 residues in the CDR3. Germline V gives CDR1 MNHEY, CDR2 SMNVEV (reference sequence). Trimming cost V 1 base and J 0 bases; bases outside gene matches: 1. The CDR3 sequence: CASSLFSGSSYEQYF. Written as DNA, the CDR3 is TGTGCCAGCAGTTTATTTAGCGGGAGCTCCTACGAGCAGTACTTC.

The rearrangement joins TRBV10-1 to TRBJ2-7; D uncertain. Germline-derived CDR1 and CDR2 are WNHNN and SYGVQD (reference sequence). CDR3 length: 13 residues. Trimming removed 0 bases from V and 5 bases from J, with 8 bases in between. The CDR3 protein is CASSESLRDEQYF. CDR3 in DNA: TGCGCCAGCAGTGAGTCCTTACGAGACGAGCAGTACTTC.

This clone was detected once. The chain's CDR3 is CASRSTGVDGYTF. For the CDR3, the DNA is TGTGCCAGCAGATCGACAGGGGTCGATGGCTACACCTTC. The chain employs TRBV27 and TRBJ1-2; 8 nucleotides align to TRBD1. Germline V lookup: CDR1 MNHEY, CDR2 SMNVEV (reference sequence). The V segment lost 6 bases and the J segment 6 bases; nucleotides outside the gene matches: 6. The CDR3 covers 13 residues.

The chain carries TRBV6-4 and TRBJ2-3; 9 positions agree with TRBD1. Trimming removed 6 bases from V and 6 bases from J; junction bases left unmatched: 10. Germline loops: CDR1 MRHNA, CDR2 SNTAGT. The CDR3 extends over 15 amino acids. The CDR3, as DNA: TGTGCCAGCAGGCGGGTGGACAGGGGAAGGGATACGCAGTATTTT. As protein: CASRRVDRGRDTQYF.

The chain links TRBV11-2 to TRBJ2-7, with D possibly matching TRBD2 (6 bases). The length of the CDR3 is 13 residues. CDR1 and CDR2 from the germline V gene are SGHAT and FQNNGV. V lost 3 bases and J 2 bases, leaving 8 bases between the germline ends. CDR3 sequence: CASSFGGTYEQYF. The CDR3, as DNA: TGTGCCAGCAGCTTCGGGGGTACCTACGAGCAGTACTTC.

The genes are TRBV5-1 and TRBJ1-4, with a tentative D call TRBD1 (5 bases). Germline CDR1 is SGHRS and CDR2 is YFSETQ. This CDR3 has 14 amino acids. The V and J ends lost 0 bases and 8 bases respectively, with 11 bases between them. The CDR3 reads CASSLGRASEKLFF. The CDR3 DNA reads as TGCGCCAGCAGCTTGGGCAGGGCCAGCGAAAAACTGTTTTTT.

This clone appeared once. The chain carries TRBV21-1 and TRBJ2-2; the table's D call, TRBD1, was not checked against the DNA. TRBV21-1 is noted as a pseudogene. CDR3 length: 17 residues. The CDR3 here is CASSRDHPSQGLVKLFF. The CDR3 nucleotides are TGTGCCAGCAGCCGGGACCATCCCTCACAGGGGCTGGTAAAGCTGTTTTTT.

The genes are TRBV10-3 and TRBJ1-5; D possibly corresponds to TRBD1 (6 bases). V lost 0 bases and J lost 0, with 12 bases in between. The germline gives CDR1 ENHRY, CDR2 SYGVKD. The CDR3 has 17 amino acids. CDR3: CAISESGTLNSNQPQHF. The CDR3 region has the DNA TGTGCCATCAGTGAGTCCGGGACACTGAATAGCAATCAGCCCCAGCATTTT.